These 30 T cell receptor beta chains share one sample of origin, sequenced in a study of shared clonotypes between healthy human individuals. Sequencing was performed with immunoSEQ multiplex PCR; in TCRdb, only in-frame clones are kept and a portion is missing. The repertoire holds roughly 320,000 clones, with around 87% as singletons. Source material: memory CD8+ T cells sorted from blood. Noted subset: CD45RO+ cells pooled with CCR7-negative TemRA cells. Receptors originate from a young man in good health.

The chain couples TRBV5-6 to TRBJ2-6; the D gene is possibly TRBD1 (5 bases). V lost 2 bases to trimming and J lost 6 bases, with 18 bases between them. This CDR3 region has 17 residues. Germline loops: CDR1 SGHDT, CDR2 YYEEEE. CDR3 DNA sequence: TGTGCCAGCAGCTTAATAATAGGGCAGGGTGAGGCCAACGTCCTGACTTTC. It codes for CASSLIIGQGEANVLTF.

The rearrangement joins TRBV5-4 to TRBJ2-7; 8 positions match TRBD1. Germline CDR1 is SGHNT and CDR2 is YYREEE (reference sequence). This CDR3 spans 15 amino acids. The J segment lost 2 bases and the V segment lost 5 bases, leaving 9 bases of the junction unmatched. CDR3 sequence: CASRQQGGQPYEQYF. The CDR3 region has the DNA TGTGCCAGCAGGCAACAGGGGGGACAGCCCTACGAGCAGTACTTC.

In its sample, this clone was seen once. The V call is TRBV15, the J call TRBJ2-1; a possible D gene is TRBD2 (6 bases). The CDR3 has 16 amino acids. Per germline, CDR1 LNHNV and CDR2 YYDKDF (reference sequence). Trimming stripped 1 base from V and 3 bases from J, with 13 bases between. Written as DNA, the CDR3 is TGTGCCACCAGCAGAGGGCCGGGAGTGGTCTACAATGAGCAGTTCTTC. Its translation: CATSRGPGVVYNEQFF.

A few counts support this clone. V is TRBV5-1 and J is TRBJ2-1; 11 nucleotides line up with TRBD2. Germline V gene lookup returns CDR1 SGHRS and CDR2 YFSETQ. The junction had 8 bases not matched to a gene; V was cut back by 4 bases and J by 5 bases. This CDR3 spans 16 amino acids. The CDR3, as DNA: TGCGCCAGCAGCCCCCGAGGGACTAGCGGTAACAATGAGCAGTTCTTC. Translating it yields CASSPRGTSGNNEQFF. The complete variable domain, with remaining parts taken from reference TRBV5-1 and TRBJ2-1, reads KAGVTQTPRYLIKTRGQQVTLSCSPISGHRSVSWYQQTPGQGLQFLFEYFSETQRNKGNFPGRFSGRQFSNSRSEMNVSTLELGDSALYLCASSPRGTSGNNEQFFGPGTRLTVL.

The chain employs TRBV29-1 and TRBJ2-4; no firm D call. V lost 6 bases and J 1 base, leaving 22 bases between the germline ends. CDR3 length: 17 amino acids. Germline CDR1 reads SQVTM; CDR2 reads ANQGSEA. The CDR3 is CSVPPRARNWAKNIQYF. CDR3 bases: TGCAGCGTCCCGCCCCGGGCGAGGAATTGGGCCAAAAACATTCAGTACTTC. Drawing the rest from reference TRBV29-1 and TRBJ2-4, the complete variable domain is SAVISQKPSRDICQRGTSLTIQCQVDSQVTMMFWYRQQPGQSLTLIATANQGSEATYESGFVIDKFPISRPNLTFSTLTVSNMSPEDSSIYLCSVPPRARNWAKNIQYFGAGTRLSVL.

The CDR3 region has the DNA TGTGCCAGCACCCCAGGGGTAAACTATGGCTACACCTTC. Its protein is CASTPGVNYGYTF. V usage is TRBV6-6 and J usage is TRBJ1-2; the D gene is possibly TRBD1 (6 bases). Trimming cost V 7 bases and J 2 bases, with 11 bases left between them. The germline V gene has CDR1 MNHNY and CDR2 SVGAGI (reference sequence). CDR3 size: 13 residues.

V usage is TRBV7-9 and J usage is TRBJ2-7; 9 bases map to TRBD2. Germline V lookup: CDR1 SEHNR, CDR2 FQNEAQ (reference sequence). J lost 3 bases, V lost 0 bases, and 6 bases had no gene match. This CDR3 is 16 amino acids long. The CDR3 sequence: CASSLAAGGRDYEQYF. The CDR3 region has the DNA TGTGCCAGCAGCTTAGCAGCGGGAGGCCGAGACTACGAGCAGTACTTC.

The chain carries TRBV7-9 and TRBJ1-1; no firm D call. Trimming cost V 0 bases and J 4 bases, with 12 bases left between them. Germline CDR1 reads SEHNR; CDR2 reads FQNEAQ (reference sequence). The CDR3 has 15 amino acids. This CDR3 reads CASSLAGMVGTEAFF. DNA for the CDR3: TGTGCCAGCAGCTTAGCAGGGATGGTGGGCACTGAAGCTTTCTTT.

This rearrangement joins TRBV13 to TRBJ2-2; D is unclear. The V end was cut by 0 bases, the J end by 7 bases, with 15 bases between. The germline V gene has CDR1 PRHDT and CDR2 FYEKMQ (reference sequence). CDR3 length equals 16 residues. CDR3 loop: CASSLGVGGENGELFF. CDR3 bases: TGTGCCAGCAGCTTAGGGGTTGGCGGTGAGAACGGGGAGCTGTTTTTT.

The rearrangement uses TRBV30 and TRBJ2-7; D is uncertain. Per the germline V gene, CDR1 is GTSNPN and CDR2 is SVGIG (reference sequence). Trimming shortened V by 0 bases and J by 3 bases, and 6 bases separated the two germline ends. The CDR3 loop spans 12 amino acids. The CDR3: CAWSVALYEQYF. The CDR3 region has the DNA TGTGCCTGGAGTGTAGCTCTCTACGAGCAGTACTTC.

The CDR3 DNA sequence: TGTGCCAGCAGCTCCACTATAGAACAGGGGGTCCCGACCTACGAGCAGTACTTC. As protein: CASSSTIEQGVPTYEQYF. The chain links TRBV7-8 to TRBJ2-7, with 8 bases matching TRBD1. The CDR3 has 18 residues. V shed 4 bases, J shed 2 bases, and the junction held 16 bases outside the gene matches. Germline V gene sequence: CDR1 SGHVS, CDR2 FQNEAQ. Looking up the rest from reference TRBV7-8 and TRBJ2-7 gives the full variable domain: GAGVSQSPRYKVAKRGQDVALRCDPISGHVSLFWYQQALGQGPEFLTYFQNEAQLDKSGLPSDRFFAERPEGSVSTLKIQRTQQEDSAVYLCASSSTIEQGVPTYEQYFGPGTRLTVT.

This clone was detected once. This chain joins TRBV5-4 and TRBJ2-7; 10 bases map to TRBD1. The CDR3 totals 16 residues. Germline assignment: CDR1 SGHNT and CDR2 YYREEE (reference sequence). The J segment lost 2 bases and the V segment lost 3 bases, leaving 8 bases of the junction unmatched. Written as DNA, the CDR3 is TGTGCCAGCAGCTCGGGGACAGGGGAGCCTGCCTACGAGCAGTACTTC. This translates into CASSSGTGEPAYEQYF.

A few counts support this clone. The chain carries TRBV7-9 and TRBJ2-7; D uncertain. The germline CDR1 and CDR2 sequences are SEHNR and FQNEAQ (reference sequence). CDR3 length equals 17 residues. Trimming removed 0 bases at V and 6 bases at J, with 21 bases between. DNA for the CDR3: TGTGCCAGCAGCTTAGCGATTGTAGAGTTTCGTCCCTTCGAGCAGTACTTC. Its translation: CASSLAIVEFRPFEQYF.

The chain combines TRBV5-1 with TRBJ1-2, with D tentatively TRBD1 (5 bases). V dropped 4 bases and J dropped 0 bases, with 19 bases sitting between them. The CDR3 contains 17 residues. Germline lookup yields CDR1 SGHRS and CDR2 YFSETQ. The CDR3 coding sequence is TGCGCCAGCAGCGGCCATCCAAGGGACGGTACTAACTATGGCTACACCTTC. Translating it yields CASSGHPRDGTNYGYTF.

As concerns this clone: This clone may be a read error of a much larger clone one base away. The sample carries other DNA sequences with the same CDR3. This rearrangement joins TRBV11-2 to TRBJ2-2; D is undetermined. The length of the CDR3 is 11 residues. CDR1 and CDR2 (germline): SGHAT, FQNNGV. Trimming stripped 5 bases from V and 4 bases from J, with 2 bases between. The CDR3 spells CASSLTGELFF. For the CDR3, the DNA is TGTGCCAGCAGCCTCACCGGGGAGCTGTTTTTT.

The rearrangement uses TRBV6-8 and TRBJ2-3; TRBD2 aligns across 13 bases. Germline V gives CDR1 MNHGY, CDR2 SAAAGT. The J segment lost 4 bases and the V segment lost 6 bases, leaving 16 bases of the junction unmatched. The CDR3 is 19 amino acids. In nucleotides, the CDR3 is TGTGCCAGCAGATGGACTAGCGGGGGTCCCGCGTTGTTCGCAGATACGCAGTATTTT. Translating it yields CASRWTSGGPALFADTQYF.

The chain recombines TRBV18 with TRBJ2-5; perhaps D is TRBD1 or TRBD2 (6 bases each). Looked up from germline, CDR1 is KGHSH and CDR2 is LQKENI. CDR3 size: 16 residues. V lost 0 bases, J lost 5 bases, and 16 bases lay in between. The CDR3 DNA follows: TGTGCCAGCTCACCACCGTGGGGGGCAGGCTGGGAGACCCAGTACTTC. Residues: CASSPPWGAGWETQYF.

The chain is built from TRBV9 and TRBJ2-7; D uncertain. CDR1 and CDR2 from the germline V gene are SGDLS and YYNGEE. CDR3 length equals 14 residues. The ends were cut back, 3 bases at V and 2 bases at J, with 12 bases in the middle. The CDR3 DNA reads TGTGCCAGCAGCGAAGTACCCAGTACCTACGAGCAGTACTTC. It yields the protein CASSEVPSTYEQYF.

CDR3 sequence (DNA): TGTGCCAGCAGCTTAATACTAGCCAAGCAGTTCTTC. It encodes CASSLILAKQFF. The V and J genes are TRBV11-2 and TRBJ2-1; possible D gene TRBD2, 6 bases. V gave up 2 bases and J gave up 11 bases, with 10 bases separating them. This CDR3 is built from 12 residues. Germline CDR1 reads SGHAT; CDR2 reads FQNNGV.

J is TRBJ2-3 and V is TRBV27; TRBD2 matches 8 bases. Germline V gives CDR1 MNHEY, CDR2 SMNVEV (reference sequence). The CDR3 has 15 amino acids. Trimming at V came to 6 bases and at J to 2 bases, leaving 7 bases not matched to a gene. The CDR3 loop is CASSLLAEFTDTQYF. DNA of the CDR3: TGTGCCAGCAGCCTACTAGCGGAGTTCACAGATACGCAGTATTTT.

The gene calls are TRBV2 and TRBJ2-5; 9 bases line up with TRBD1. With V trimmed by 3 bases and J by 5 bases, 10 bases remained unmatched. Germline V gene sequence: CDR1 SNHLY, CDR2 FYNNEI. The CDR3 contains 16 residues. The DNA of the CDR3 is TGTGCCAGCAGTGATACGGACAGGGGAGTGGAGGAGACCCAGTACTTC. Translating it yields CASSDTDRGVEETQYF.

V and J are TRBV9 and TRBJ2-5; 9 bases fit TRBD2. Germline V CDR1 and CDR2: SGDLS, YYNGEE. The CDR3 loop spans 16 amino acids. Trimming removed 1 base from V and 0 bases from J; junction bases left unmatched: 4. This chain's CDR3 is CASSVSGRLHQETQYF. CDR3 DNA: TGTGCCAGCAGCGTAAGCGGGAGGCTTCACCAAGAGACCCAGTACTTC.

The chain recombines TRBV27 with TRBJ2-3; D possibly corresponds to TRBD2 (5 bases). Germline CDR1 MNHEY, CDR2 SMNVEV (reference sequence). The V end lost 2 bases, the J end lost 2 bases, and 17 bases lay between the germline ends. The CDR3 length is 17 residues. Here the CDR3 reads CASSLLPRAGPTDTQYF. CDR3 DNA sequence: TGTGCCAGCAGTTTACTTCCGAGGGCGGGCCCCACAGATACGCAGTATTTT.

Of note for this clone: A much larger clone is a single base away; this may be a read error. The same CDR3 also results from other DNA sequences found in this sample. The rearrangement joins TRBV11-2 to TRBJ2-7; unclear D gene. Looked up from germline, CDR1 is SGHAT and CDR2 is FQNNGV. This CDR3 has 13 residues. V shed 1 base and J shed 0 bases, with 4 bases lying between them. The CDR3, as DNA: TGTGCCAGCAGCTTAGGGCCCTCCTACGAGCAGTACTTC. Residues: CASSLGPSYEQYF.

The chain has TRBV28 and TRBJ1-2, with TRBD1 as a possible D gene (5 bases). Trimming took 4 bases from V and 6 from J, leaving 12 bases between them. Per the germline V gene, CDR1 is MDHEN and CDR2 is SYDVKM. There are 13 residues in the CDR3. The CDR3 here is CASSSLGVHGYTF. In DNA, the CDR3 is TGTGCCAGCAGTTCTTTAGGGGTACATGGCTACACCTTC.

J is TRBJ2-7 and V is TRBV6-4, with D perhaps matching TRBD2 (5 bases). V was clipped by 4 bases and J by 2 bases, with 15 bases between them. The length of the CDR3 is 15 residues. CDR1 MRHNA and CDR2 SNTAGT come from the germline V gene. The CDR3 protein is CASSVWNRDTYEQYF. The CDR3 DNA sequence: TGTGCCAGCAGTGTGTGGAACCGGGATACCTACGAGCAGTACTTC.

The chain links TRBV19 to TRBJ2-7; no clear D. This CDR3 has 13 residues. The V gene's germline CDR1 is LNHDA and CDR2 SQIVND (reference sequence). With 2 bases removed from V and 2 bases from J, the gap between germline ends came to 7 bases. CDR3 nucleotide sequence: TGTGCCAGTAGTATATCCGCTGCCTACGAGCAGTACTTC. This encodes CASSISAAYEQYF.

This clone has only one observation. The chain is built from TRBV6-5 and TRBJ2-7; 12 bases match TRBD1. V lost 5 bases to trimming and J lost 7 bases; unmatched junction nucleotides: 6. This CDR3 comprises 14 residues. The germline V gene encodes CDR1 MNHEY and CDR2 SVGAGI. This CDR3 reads CASSPGTGGSEQYF. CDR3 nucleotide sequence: TGTGCCAGCAGTCCCGGGACAGGGGGCAGTGAGCAGTACTTC.

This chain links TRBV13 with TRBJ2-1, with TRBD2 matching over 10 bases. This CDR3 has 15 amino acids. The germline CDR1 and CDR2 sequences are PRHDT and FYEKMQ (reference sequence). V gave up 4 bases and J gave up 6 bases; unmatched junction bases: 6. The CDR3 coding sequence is TGTGCCAGCAGCTCCGGGACTAGCGATTCCAATGAGCAGTTCTTC. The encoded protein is CASSSGTSDSNEQFF.

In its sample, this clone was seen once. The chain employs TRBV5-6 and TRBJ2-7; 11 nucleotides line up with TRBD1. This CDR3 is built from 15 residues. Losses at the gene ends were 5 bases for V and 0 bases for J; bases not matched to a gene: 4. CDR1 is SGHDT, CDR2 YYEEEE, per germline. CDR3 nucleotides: TGTGCCAGCAGTTCGGGACAGGGGGACTCCTACGAGCAGTACTTC. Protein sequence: CASSSGQGDSYEQYF.